This T cell receptor beta chain was documented in a study of blood T cell repertoires in COVID-19. The method was immunoSEQ multiplex PCR; TCRdb's version includes in-frame clones alone and lacks a portion of them. This repertoire shows some 450,000 clones, approximately 90% found once; its top ten account for approximately 12%. Followed over time, Seattle patients had been enrolled while infection was active. The sequence came from a woman in her fifties or sixties with COVID-19, enrolled during active disease. Sample: peripheral blood.

The chain's CDR3 is CASRRDSYGYTF. As DNA, the CDR3 is TGTGCCAGTAGACGGGACAGCTATGGCTACACCTTC. The genes are TRBV19 and TRBJ1-2; TRBD1 matches 7 bases. This CDR3 region has 12 residues. Unmatched junction bases numbered 2, after V lost 6 bases and J lost 4 bases. Per germline, CDR1 LNHDA and CDR2 SQIVND (reference sequence).